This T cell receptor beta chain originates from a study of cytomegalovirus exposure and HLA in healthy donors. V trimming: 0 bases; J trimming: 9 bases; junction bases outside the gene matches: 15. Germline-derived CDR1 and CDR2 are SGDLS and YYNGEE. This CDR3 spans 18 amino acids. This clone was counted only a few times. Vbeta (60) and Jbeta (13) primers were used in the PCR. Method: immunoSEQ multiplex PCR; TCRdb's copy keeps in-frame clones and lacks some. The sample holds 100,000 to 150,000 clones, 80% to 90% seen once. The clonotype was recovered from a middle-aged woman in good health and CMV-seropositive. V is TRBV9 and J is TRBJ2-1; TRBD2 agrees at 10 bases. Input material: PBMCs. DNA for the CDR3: TGTGCCAGCAGCGTAGTGCTAGCGGGAGATGAGTGTTCGGGTGAGCAGTTCTTC. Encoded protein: CASSVVLAGDECSGEQFF. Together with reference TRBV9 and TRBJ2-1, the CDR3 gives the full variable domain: DSGVTQTPKHLITATGQRVTLRCSPRSGDLSVYWYQQSLDQGLQFLIQYYNGEERAKGNILERFSAQQFPDLHSELNLSSLELGDSALYFCASSVVLAGDECSGEQFFGPGTRLTVL.